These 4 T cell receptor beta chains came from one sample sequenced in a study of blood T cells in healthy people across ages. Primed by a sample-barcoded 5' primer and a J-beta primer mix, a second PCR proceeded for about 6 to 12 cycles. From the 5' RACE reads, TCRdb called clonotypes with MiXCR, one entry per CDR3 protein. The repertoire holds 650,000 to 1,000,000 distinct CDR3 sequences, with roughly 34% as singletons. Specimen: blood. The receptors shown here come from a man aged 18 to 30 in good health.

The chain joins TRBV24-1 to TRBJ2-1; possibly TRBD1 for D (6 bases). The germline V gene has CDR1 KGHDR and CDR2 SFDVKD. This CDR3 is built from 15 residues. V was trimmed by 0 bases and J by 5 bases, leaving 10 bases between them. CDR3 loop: CATSDLGQRDNEQFF. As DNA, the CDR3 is TGTGCCACCAGTGATTTGGGACAGAGGGACAATGAGCAGTTCTTC.

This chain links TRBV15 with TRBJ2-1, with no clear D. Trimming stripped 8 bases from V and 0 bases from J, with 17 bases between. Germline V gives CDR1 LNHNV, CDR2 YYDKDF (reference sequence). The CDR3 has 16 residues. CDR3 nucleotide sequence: TGTGCCACCGGGCCGCGCGCGGCCAGCTCCTACAATGAGCAGTTCTTC. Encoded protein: CATGPRAASSYNEQFF. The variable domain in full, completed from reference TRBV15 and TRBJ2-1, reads DAMVIQNPRYQVTQFGKPVTLSCSQTLNHNVMYWYQQKSSQAPKLLFHYYDKDFNNEADTPDNFQSRRPNTSFCFLDIRSPGLGDTAMYLCATGPRAASSYNEQFFGPGTRLTVL.

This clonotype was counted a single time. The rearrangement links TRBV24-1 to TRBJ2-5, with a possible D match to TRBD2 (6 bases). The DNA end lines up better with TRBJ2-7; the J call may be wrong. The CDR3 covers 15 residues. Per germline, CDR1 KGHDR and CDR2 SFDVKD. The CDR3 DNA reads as TGTGCCACCAGTGATCGCCGTGCGGGAAGCAACGAGCAGTACTTC. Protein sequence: CATSDRRAGSNEQYF.

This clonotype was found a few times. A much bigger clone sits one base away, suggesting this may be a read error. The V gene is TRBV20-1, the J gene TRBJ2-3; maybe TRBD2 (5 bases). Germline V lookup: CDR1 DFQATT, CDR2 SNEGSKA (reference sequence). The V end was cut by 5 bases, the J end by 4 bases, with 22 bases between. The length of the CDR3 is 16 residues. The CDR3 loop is CSARPRTPRAPDTQYF. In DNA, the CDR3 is TGCAGTGCTCGGCCCCGGACGCCGAGGGCCCCAGATACGCAGTATTTT.